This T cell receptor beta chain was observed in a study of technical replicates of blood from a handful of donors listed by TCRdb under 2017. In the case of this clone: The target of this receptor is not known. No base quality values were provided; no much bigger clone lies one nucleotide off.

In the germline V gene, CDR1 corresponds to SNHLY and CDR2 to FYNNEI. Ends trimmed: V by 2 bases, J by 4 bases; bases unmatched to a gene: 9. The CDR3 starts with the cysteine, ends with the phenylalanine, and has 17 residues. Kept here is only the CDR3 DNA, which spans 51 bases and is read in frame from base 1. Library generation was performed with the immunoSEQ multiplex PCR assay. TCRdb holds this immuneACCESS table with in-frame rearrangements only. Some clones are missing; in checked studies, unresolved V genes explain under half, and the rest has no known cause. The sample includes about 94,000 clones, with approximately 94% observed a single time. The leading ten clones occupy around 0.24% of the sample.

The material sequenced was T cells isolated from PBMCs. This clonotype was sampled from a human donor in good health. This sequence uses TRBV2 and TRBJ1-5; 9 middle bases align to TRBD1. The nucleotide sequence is TGTGCCAGCAGTGAACGGCTAGACAGGGGGTCTAATCAGCCCCAGCATTTT. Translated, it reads CASSERLDRGSNQPQHF. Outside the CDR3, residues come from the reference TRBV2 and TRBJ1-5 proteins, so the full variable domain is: EPEVTQTPSHQVTQMGQEVILRCVPISNHLYFYWYRQILGQKVEFLVSFYNNEISEKSEIFDDQFSVERPDGSNFTLKIRSTKLEDSAMYFCASSERLDRGSNQPQHFGDGTRLSIL.